The sample holds many counts of the clone carrying this T cell receptor beta chain. Antigen unknown. This sample was included in a study of T cells in Graves' hyperthyroidism and ophthalmopathy. TCR beta CDR3 regions were amplified from RNA. Primed by the HTBI set, a first-round RT-PCR was run on the TCR CDR3. TCRdb recomputed calls from the multiplex PCR reads with MiXCR, one row per CDR3 protein. The data show a few hundred thousand distinct CDR3 sequences, with less than 20% seen just once and 35% to 45% held by the top ten. This CDR3 contains 13 residues. The germline CDR1 and CDR2 sequences are MNHNS and SASEGT. V lost 1 base to trimming and J lost 8 bases; unmatched junction nucleotides: 2. Enrolled ophthalmopathy patients presented with a Clinical Activity Score of at least 3, a NOSPECS grade of at least 4, and disease duration under 3 months. Diagnoses were made from clinical symptoms, serum measures (thyroxine and TRAb), thyroid ultrasound and orbital computed tomography.

Study-level results: Blood also showed most of the thyroid clonotypes that were expanded above 0.001. Ophthalmopathy and stable hyperthyroidism were separated by a 13 V-J model.

V gene TRBV6-1 combines with J gene TRBJ2-1; 7 bases are shared with TRBD2. This receptor was identified in a man between 18 and 35 years old with Graves' ophthalmopathy. The sample taken for sequencing was blood. The CDR3 nucleotides are TGTGCCAGCAGTGAAGGGGGGAGGGATGAGCAGTTCTTC. This encodes CASSEGGRDEQFF.